This TCR beta chain was identified in a study of patients and donors after allogeneic stem cell transplantation (dated by TCRdb to the early 2020s). In this sample, this clonotype turned up a few times. This clone's antigen is unknown. Within one base of it there is no much larger clone, and no base qualities were kept. Libraries came from RT-PCR. The instrument was a NextSeq 550. TCRdb itself trimmed the public reads at Q25 with fastp, ran MiXCR and retained productive beta chains. For every CDR3 protein sequence, its rows merge into one entry that carries the most common genes and DNA. In this sample the table shows roughly 960,000 distinct CDR3 sequences, over 15% of which occur a single time. The ten largest make up about 6% of the sample. Trimming leaves V shorter by 5 bases and J shorter by 5 bases, with the junction holding 9 bases beyond the gene matches. The cysteine opens and the phenylalanine closes a CDR3 of 13 amino acids. The only DNA kept is the CDR3, 39 bases in frame from the first base. As encoded in the germline V gene (reference sequence), CDR1 is DFQATT while CDR2 is SNEGSKA.

Recombination connected TRBV20-1 to TRBJ2-7, and TRBD1 matches 7 of the central bases. The source of this sequence is a human donor who was either an allogeneic HSCT recipient or a stem cell or donor lymphocyte infusion donor (not recorded which). It is not recorded whose cells these are; they may come from a transplant donor. The source material was blood, either unsorted or a sorted T cell fraction (not recorded which). The DNA sequence reads TGCAGTGCTCCACGGACAGGAGTCCACGAGCAGTACTTC. Its coded protein is CSAPRTGVHEQYF.